This TCR beta chain was sequenced for a study of T cells in localized non-small cell lung cancer. Germline V gene sequence: CDR1 LGHNA, CDR2 YNFKEQ. V was clipped by 4 bases and J by 1 base, with 15 bases between them. This CDR3 is built from 16 residues. The repertoire was sequenced with immunoSEQ multiplex PCR; TCRdb's copy has only in-frame clones and lacks some. The sample has about 48,000 clones; 70% to 80% are singletons. The sample was peripheral blood, taken before any cancer treatment. This chain joins TRBV4-2 and TRBJ2-3, with D perhaps TRBD1 or TRBD2 (6 bases each). The sequence derives from a man between 40 and 70 years old with stage I squamous cell lung carcinoma. In DNA form, the CDR3 reads TGTGCCAGCAGCCGGCACGCAGGGGAGGGCACAGATACGCAGTATTTT. It translates to CASSRHAGEGTDTQYF.